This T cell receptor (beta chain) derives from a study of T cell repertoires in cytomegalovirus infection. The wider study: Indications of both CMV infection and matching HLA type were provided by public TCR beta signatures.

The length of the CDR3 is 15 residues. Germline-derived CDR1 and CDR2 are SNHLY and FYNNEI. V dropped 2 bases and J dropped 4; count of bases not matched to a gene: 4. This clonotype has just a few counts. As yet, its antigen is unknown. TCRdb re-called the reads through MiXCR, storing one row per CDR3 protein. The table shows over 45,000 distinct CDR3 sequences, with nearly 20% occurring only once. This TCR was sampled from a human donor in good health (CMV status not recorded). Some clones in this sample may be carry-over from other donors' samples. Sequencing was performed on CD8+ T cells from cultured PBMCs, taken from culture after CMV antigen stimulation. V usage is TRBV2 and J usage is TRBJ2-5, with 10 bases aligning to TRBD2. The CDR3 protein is CASSESGGAGETQYF. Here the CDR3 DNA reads TGTGCCAGCAGTGAAAGCGGGGGGGCAGGAGAGACCCAGTACTTC.